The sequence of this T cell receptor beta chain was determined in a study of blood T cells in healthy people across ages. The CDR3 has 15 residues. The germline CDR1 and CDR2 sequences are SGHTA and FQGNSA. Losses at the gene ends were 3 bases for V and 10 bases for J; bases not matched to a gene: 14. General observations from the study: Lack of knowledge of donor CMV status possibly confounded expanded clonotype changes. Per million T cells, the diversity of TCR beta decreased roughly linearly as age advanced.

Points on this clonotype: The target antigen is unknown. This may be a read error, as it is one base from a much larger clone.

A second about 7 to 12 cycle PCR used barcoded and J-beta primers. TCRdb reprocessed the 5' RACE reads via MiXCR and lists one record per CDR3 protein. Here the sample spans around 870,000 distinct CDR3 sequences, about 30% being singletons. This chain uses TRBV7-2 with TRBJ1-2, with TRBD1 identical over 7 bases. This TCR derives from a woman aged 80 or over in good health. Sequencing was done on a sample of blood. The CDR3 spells CASSLGQTPTHDYTF. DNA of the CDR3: TGTGCCAGCAGCTTGGGACAGACGCCTACCCACGACTACACCTTC.